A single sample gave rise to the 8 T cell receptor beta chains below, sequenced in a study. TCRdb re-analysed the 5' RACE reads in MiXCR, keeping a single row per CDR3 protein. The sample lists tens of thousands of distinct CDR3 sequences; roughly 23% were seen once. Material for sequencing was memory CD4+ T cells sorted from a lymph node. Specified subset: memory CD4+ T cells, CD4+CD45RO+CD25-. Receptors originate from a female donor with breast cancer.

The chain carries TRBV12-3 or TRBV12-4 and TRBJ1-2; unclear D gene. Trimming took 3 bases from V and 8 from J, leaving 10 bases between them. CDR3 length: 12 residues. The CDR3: CASSFSRGGYTF. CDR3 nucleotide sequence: TGTGCCAGCAGTTTCTCGCGCGGGGGCTACACCTTC.

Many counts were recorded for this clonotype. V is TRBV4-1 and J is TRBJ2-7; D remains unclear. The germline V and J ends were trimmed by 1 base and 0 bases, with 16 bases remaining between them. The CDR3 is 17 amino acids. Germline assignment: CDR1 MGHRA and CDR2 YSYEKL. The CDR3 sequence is CASSQVWTPGSSYEQYF. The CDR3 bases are TGCGCCAGCAGCCAAGTCTGGACGCCTGGCTCCTCCTACGAGCAGTACTTC.

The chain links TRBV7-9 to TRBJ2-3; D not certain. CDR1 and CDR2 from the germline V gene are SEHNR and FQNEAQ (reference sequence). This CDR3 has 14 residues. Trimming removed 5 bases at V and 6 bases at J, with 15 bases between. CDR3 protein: CASSPRRSGDTQYF. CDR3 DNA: TGTGCCAGCAGCCCGCGACGTTCGGGTGATACGCAGTATTTT. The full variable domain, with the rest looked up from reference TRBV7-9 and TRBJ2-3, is DTGVSQNPRHKITKRGQNVTFRCDPISEHNRLYWYRQTLGQGPEFLTYFQNEAQLEKSRLLSDRFSAERPKGSFSTLEIQRTEQGDSAMYLCASSPRRSGDTQYFGPGTRLTVL.

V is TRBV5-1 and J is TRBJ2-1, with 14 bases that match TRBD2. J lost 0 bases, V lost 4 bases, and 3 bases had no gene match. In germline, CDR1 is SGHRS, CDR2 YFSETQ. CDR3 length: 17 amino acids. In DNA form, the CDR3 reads TGCGCCAGCAGCCCCGGGACTAGCGGGAGCTCCTACAATGAGCAGTTCTTC. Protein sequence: CASSPGTSGSSYNEQFF.

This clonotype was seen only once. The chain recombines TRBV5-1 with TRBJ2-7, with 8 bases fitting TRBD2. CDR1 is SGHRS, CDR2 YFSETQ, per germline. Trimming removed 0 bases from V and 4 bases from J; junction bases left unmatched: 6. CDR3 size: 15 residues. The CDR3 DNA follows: TGCGCCAGCAGCTTGGACACCCCTAGCGGGTACGAGCAGTACTTC. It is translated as CASSLDTPSGYEQYF.

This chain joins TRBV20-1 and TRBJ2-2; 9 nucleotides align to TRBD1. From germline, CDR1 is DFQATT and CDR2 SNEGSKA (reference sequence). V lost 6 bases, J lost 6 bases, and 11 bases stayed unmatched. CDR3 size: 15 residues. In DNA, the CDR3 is TGCAGTGCAGATTCCGGGACAGGGTTTGCCGGGGAGCTGTTTTTT. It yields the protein CSADSGTGFAGELFF.

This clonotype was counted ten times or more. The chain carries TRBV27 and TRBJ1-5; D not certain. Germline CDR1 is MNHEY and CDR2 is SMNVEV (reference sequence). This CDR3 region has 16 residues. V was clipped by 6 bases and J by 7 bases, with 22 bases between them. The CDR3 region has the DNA TGTGCCAGCAGCTCAAAACCCCCAACGACTGGGCAGCCCCAGCATTTT. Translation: CASSSKPPTTGQPQHF.

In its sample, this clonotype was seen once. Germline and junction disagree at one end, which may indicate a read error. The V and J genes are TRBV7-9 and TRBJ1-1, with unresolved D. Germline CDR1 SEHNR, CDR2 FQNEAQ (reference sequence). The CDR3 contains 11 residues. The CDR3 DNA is TGTGCCAGCAGCTTAGTAATTGAAGCTCTCTTT. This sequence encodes CASSLVIEALF.